This T cell receptor (beta chain) came from a study of siplizumab effects on memory and regulatory T cells. Study summary: Either no drug or siplizumab at roughly 0.99 ug/mL was used in mixed lymphocyte reactions that were paired. Study results and limitations: An assignable naive or memory phenotype was lacking in roughly 80-96% of proliferating CD4+ or CD8+ clones.

Of note for this clone: What it binds is unknown.

Germline V CDR1 and CDR2: LNHDA, SQIVND (reference sequence). CDR3 length equals 15 residues. Trimming stripped 1 base from V and 2 bases from J, with 10 bases between. The method was immunoSEQ multiplex PCR; TCRdb's version includes in-frame clones alone and lacks a portion of them. The sample yields 10,000 or so clones, under 60% seen once. Researchers cocultured the mixed lymphocyte reaction cells at 37°C for approximately six days. The V call is TRBV19, the J call TRBJ2-3; D might be TRBD2 (6 bases). The sample consisted of CFSE-low (dividing) CD4+ T cells sorted from an allogeneic mixed lymphocyte reaction. This clonotype was sampled from a human donor in good health; the cells came from an allogeneic mixed lymphocyte reaction. CDR3 in DNA: TGTGCCAGTAGTATAGCGGCTAGCGTCACAGATACGCAGTATTTT. Amino acids: CASSIAASVTDTQYF. The complete variable domain, with remaining parts taken from reference TRBV19 and TRBJ2-3, reads DGGITQSPKYLFRKEGQNVTLSCEQNLNHDAMYWYRQDPGQGLRLIYYSQIVNDFQKGDIAEGYSVSREKKESFPLTVTSAQKNPTAFYLCASSIAASVTDTQYFGPGTRLTVL.